The clone carrying this TCR beta chain was detected a few times. The V end lost 6 bases, the J end lost 8 bases, and 16 bases lay between the germline ends. Germline V lookup: CDR1 MNHEY, CDR2 SVGAGI. CDR3 length equals 13 residues. The data derive from a study of blood T cell repertoires in COVID-19. Study-level background: Italy, Spain and the United States were the sources of the convalescent and acute COVID-19 samples. T cells, B-cell-depleted T cells, or PBMCs provided the cDNA or gDNA that served as material.

Per the authors' pipeline: It was from reference gene primer amplification that nucleated cell counts were estimated. Libraries were prepared by immunoSEQ multiplex PCR; TCRdb keeps only in-frame clonotypes and omits some of them. V, J and clone size are taken as reported in that table, and D and trimming were inferred from the DNA itself. This table holds about 320,000 clones, around four fifths found once. V usage is TRBV6-5 and J usage is TRBJ1-1, with a tentative D call TRBD1 (5 bases). Sequenced material: peripheral blood. This receptor was obtained from a woman in her forties or fifties with acute or convalescent COVID-19. The CDR3 bases are TGTGCCAGCAGGGCAGACAGTCCCCCAGAAGCTTTCTTT. As protein: CASRADSPPEAFF.